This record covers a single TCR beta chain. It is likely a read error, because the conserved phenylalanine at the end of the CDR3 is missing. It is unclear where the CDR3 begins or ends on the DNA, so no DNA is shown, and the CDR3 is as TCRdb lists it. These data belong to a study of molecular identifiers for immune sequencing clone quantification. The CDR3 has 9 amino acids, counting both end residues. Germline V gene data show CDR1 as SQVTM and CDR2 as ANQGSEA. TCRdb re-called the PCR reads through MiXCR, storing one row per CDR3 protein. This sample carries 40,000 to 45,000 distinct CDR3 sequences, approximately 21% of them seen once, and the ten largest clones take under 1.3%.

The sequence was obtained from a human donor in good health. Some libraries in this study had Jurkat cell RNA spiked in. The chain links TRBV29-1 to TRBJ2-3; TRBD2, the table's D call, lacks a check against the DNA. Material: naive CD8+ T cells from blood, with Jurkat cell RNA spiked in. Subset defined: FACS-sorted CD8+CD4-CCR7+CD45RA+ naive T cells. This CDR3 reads CSVEGGGFS.